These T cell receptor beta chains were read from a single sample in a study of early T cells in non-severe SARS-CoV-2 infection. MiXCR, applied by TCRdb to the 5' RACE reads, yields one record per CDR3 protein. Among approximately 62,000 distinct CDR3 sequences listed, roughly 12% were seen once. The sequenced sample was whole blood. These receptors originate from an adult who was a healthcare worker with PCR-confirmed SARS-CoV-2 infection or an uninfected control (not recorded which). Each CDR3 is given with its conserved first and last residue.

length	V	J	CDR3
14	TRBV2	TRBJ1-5	CASSPGTANQPQHF
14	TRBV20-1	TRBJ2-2	CSARGQGASGELFF
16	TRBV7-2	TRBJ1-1	CASSSASTEMNTEAFF
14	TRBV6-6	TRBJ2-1	CASSTSADYNEQFF
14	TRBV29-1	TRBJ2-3	CSVEGQGARDTQYF
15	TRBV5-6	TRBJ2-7	CASSSEGRLSYEQYF
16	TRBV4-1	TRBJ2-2	CASSRGLLVSTGELFF
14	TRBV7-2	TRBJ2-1	CASSLGGTQNEQFF
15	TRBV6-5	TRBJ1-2	CASSYRGTPNYGYTF
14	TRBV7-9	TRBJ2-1	CASSVRGPHNEQFF
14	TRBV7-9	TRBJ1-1	CASSPDVGATEAFF
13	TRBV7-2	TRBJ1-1	CANSFAPNTEAFF
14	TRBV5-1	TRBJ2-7	CASSLNGRTYEQYF
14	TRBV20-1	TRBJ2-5	CSARDSGGAWAQYF
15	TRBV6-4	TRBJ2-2	CASSESSAGTGELFF
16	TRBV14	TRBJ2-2	CASSLRSGSGTGELFF
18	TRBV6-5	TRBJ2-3	CASSSTLLAGGSTDTQYF
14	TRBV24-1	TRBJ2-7	CATSGSEGVSEQYF
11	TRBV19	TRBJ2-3	CATTRWDTQYF
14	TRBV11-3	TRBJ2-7	CASSLGQSSYEQYF
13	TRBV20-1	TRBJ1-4	CSARSPEIGKLFF
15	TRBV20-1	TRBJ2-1	CSARRLAASYNEQFF
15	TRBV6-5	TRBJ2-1	CASSSLKGGPSEQFF
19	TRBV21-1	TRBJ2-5	CASSKAVGQGAKVQETQYF
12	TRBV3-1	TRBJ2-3	CASSQEGRVVYF
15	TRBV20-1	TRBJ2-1	CSASLPGSWSGEQFF
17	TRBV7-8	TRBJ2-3	CASSSLPGGASTDTQYF
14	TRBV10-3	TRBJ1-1	CAISESGGGAEAFF